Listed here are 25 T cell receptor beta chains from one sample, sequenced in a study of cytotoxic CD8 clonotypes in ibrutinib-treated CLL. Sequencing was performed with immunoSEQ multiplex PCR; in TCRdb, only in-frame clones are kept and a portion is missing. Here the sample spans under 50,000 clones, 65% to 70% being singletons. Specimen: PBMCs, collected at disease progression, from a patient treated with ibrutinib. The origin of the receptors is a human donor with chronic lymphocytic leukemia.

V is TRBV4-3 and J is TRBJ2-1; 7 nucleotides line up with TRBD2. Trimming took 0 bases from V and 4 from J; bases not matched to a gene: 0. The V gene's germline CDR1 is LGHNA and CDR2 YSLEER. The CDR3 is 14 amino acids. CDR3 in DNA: TGCGCCAGCAGCCAAGAGGGGGGGTACAATGAGCAGTTCTTC. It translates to CASSQEGGYNEQFF.

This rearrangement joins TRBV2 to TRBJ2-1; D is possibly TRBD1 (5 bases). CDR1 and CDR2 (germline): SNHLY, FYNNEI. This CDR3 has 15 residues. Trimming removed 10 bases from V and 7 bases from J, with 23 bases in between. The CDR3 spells CATPGHGLALNEQFF. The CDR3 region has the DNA TGTGCCACCCCCGGACATGGCTTGGCTCTGAATGAGCAGTTCTTC.

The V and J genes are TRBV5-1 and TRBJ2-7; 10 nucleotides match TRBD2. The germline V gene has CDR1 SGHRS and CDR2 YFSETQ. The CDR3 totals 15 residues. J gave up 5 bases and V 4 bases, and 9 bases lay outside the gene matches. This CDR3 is CASSPSGRGRDEQYF. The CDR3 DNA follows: TGCGCCAGCAGCCCGAGCGGGAGGGGGAGGGACGAGCAGTACTTC. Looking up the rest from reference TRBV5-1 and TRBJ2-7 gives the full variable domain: KAGVTQTPRYLIKTRGQQVTLSCSPISGHRSVSWYQQTPGQGLQFLFEYFSETQRNKGNFPGRFSGRQFSNSRSEMNVSTLELGDSALYLCASSPSGRGRDEQYFGPGTRLTVT.

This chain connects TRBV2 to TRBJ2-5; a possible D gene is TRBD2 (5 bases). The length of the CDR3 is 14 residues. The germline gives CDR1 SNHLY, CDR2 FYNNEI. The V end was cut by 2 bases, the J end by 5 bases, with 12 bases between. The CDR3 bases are TGTGCCAGCAGTGAACGGCGGGTAACGGAGACCCAGTACTTC. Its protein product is CASSERRVTETQYF.

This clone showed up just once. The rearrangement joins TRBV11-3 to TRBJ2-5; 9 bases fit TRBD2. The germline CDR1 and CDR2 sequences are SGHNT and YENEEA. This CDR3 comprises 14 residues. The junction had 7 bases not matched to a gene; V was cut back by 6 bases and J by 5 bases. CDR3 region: CASSSYSGSETQYF. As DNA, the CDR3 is TGTGCCAGCAGTAGCTATAGCGGGAGCGAGACCCAGTACTTC.

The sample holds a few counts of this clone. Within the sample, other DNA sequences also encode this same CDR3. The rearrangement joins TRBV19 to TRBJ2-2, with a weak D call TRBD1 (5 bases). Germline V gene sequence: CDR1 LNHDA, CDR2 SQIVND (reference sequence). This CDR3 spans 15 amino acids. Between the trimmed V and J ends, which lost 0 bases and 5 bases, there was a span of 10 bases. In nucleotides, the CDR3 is TGTGCCAGTAGTATAGAGGGCAGGGCAACCGGGGAGCTGTTTTTT. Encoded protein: CASSIEGRATGELFF.

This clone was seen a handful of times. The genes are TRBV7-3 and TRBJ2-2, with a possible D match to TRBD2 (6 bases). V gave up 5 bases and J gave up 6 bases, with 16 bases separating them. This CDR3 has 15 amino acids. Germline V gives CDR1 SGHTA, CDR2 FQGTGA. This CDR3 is CASSPLGGVSGELFF. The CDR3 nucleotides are TGTGCCAGCAGCCCCTTGGGGGGAGTGTCCGGGGAGCTGTTTTTT.

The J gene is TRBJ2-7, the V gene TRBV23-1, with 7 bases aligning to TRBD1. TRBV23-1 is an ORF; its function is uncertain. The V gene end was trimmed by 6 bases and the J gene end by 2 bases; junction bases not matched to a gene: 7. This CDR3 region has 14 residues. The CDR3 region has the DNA TGCGCCAGCAGGCGGACAGGCTCACCCTACGAGCAGTACTTC. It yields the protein CASRRTGSPYEQYF.

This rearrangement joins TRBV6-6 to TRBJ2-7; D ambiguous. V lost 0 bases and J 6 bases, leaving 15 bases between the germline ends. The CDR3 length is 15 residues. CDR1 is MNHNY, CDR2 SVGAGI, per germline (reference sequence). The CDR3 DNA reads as TGTGCCAGCAGTTACTCCCAAACCCGGTCTACCGAGCAGTACTTC. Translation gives CASSYSQTRSTEQYF.

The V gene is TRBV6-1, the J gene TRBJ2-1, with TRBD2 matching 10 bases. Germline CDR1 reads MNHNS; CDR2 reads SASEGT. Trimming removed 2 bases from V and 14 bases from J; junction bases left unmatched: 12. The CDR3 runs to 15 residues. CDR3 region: CASSEKVLAGEYEFF. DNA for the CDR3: TGTGCCAGCAGTGAAAAGGTGCTAGCGGGAGAATACGAGTTCTTC.

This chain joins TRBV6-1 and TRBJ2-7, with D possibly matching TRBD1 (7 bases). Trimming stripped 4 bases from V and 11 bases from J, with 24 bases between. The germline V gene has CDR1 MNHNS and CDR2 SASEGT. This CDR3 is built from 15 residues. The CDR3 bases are TGTGCCAGCAGTGTAGCCCGACAGGGCGGCGGGACGGAGTACTTC. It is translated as CASSVARQGGGTEYF.

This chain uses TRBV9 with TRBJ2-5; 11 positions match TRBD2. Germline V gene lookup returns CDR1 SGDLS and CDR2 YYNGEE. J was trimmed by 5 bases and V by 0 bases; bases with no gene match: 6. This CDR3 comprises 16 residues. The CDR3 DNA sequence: TGTGCCAGCAGCGTAGGGGGTCTAGCGGGAGGTGAGACCCAGTACTTC. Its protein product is CASSVGGLAGGETQYF.

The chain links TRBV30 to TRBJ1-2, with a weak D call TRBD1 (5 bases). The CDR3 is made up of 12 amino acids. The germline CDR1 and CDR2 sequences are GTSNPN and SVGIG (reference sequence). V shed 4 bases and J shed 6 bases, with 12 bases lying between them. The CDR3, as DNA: TGTGCCTGGACTCAGGGTGGGGATGGCTACACCTTC. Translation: CAWTQGGDGYTF. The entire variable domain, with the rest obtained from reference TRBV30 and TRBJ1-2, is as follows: SQTIHQWPATLVQPVGSPLSLECTVEGTSNPNLYWYRQAAGRGLQLLFYSVGIGQISSEVPQNLSASRPQDRQFILSSKKLLLSDSGFYLCAWTQGGDGYTFGSGTRLTVV.

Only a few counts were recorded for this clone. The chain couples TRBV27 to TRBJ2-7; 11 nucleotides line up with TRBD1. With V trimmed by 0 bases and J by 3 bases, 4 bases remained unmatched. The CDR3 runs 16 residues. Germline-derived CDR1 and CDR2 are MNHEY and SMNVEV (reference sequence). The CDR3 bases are TGTGCCAGCAGTTTATCGGGGACAGGGGGGTACTACGAGCAGTACTTC. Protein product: CASSLSGTGGYYEQYF.

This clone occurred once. The CDR3 reads CASSTLGGGYNEQFF. For the CDR3, the DNA is TGTGCCAGCAGCACCCTGGGGGGTGGCTACAATGAGCAGTTCTTC. V is TRBV11-3 and J is TRBJ2-1; possible D gene TRBD2, 6 bases. The CDR3 runs 15 residues. Germline V lookup: CDR1 SGHNT, CDR2 YENEEA. Deletions cut 5 bases from V and 3 bases from J, with 14 bases between. The complete variable domain, with remaining parts taken from reference TRBV11-3 and TRBJ2-1, reads EAGVVQSPRYKIIEKKQPVAFWCNPISGHNTLYWYLQNLGQGPELLIRYENEEAVDDSQLPKDRFSAERLKGVDSTLKIQPAELGDSAVYLCASSTLGGGYNEQFFGPGTRLTVL.

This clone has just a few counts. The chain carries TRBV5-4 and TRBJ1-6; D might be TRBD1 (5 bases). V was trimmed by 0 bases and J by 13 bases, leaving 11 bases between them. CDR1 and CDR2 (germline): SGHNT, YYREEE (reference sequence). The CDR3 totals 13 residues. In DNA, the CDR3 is TGTGCCAGCAGCTTGGGCAGCCGGGGGCCCCTCCACTTT. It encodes CASSLGSRGPLHF.

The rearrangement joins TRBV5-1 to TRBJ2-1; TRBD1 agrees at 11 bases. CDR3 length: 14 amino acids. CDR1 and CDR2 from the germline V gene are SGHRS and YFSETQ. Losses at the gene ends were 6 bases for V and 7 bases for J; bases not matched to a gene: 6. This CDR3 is CASIPGTGGNEQFF. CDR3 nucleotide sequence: TGCGCCAGCATTCCCGGGACAGGGGGGAATGAGCAGTTCTTC.

The CDR3 sequence is CASGLRVDVRLAKNIQYF. DNA for the CDR3: TGTGCCAGCGGCCTTCGGGTCGACGTACGGCTAGCCAAAAACATTCAGTACTTC. This sequence joins TRBV28 and TRBJ2-4; D is unclear. Germline V CDR1 and CDR2: MDHEN, SYDVKM. The ends were cut back, 8 bases at V and 0 bases at J, with 23 bases in the middle. This CDR3 has 18 residues.

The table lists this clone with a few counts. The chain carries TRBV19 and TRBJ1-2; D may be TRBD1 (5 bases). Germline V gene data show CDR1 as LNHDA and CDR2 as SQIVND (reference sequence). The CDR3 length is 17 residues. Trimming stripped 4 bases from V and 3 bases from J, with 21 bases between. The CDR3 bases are TGTGCCAGTAGTACTCCGGGGCGGCAGGGAGGTGACTATGGCTACACCTTC. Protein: CASSTPGRQGGDYGYTF. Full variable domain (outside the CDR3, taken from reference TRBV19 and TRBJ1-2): DGGITQSPKYLFRKEGQNVTLSCEQNLNHDAMYWYRQDPGQGLRLIYYSQIVNDFQKGDIAEGYSVSREKKESFPLTVTSAQKNPTAFYLCASSTPGRQGGDYGYTFGSGTRLTVV.

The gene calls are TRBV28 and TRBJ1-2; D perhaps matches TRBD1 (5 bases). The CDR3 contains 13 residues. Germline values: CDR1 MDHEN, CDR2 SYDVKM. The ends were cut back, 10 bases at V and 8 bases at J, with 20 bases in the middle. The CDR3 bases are TGTGCCACGAGGGAGGGGAGTCGGGCCGGCTACACCTTC. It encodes CATREGSRAGYTF.

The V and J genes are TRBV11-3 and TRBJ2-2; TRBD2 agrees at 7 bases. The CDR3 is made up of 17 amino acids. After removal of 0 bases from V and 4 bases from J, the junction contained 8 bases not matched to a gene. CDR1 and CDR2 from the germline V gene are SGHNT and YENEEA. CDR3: CASSLDVAGPGTGELFF. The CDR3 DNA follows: TGTGCCAGCAGCTTAGATGTAGCGGGTCCGGGCACCGGGGAGCTGTTTTTT.

The CDR3 sequence: CASSQVAVPMDTQYF. CDR3 in DNA: TGTGCCAGCAGCCAAGTAGCGGTTCCAATGGATACGCAGTATTTT. V gene TRBV14 combines with J gene TRBJ2-3; a weak D match, TRBD2 (6 bases). CDR1 and CDR2 from the germline V gene are SGHDN and FVKESK. Deletions cut 1 base from V and 6 bases from J, with 14 bases between. The CDR3 has 15 amino acids.

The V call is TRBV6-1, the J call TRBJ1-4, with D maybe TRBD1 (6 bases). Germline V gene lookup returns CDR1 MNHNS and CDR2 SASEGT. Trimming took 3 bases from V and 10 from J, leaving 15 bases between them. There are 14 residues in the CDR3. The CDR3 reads CASSDQGPAGKLFF. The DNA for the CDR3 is TGTGCCAGCAGTGACCAGGGGCCTGCCGGAAAACTGTTTTTT.

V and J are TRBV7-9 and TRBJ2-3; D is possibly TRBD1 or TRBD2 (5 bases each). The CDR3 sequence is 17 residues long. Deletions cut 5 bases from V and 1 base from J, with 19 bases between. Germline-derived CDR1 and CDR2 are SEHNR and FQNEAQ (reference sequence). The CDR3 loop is CASSLGDGPMRTDTQYF. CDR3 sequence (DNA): TGTGCCAGCAGCCTAGGGGACGGGCCGATGCGCACAGATACGCAGTATTTT.

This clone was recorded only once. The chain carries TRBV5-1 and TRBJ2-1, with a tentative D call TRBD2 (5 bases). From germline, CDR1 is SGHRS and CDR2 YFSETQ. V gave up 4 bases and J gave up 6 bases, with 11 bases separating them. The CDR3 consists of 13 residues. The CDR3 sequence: CASSHGEGNEQFF. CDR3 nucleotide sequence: TGCGCCAGCAGCCACGGCGAGGGCAATGAGCAGTTCTTC.